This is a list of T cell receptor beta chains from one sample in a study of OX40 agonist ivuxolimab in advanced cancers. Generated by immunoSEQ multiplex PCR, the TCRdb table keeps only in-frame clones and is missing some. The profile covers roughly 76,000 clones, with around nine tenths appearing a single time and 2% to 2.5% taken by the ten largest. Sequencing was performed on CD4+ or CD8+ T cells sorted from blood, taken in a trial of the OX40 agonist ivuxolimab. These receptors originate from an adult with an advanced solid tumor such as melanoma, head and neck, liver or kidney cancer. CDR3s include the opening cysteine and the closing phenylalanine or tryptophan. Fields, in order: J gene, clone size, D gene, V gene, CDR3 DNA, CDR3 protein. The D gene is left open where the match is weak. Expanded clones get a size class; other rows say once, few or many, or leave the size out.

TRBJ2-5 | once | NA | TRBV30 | TGTGCCTGGAGTGTTCAGGGGGAGACCCAGTACTTC | CAWSVQGETQYF
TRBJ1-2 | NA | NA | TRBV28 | TGTGCCAGCAGGAGCAGCTTGTATGGCTACACCTTC | CASRSSLYGYTF
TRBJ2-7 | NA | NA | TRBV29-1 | TGCAGCGTGGGTTTAAGGCTGAACTACGAGCAGTACTTC | CSVGLRLNYEQYF
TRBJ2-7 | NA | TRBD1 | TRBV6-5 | TGTGCCAGCAGTTCGGACAGGTCGCGGTGGTACGAGCAGTACTTC | CASSSDRSRWYEQYF
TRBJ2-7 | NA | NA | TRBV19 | TGTGCCAGTAGTAGAGGATCCTACGAGCAGTACTTC | CASSRGSYEQYF
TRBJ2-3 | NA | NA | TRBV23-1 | TGCGCCAGCAGTCAATCGTACCCCCGGGCGCAGTATTTT | CASSQSYPRAQYF
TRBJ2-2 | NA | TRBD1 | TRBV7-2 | TGTGCCAGCAGCTTAGGAAGACAGGGGGGTACCGGGGAGCTGTTTTTT | CASSLGRQGGTGELFF
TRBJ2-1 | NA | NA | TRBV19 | TGTGCCAGTAGTATAGATCTAGGGACGGGATCTGAGCAGTTCTTC | CASSIDLGTGSEQFF
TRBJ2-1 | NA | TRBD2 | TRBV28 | TGTGCCAGCAGGGGGGCCGGGACTAGCGGGACTCATGAGCAGTTCTTC | CASRGAGTSGTHEQFF
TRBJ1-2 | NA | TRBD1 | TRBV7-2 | TGTGCCAGCAGCTTAGTTGCAGGGGGCGGCTATGGCTACACCTTC | CASSLVAGGGYGYTF
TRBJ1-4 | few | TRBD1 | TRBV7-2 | TGTGCCAGCAGCTCTTACTTCGGGACAGATGAAAAACTGTTTTTT | CASSSYFGTDEKLFF
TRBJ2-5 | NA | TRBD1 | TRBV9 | TGTGCCAGCAGCGTTTGGACAGGGCGGGTGGAGACCCAGTACTTC | CASSVWTGRVETQYF
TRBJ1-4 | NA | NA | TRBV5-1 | TGCGCCAGCAGCTTGGGAGCTAATGAAAAACTGTTTTTT | CASSLGANEKLFF
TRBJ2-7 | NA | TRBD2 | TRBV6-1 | TGTGCCAGCAAACGCGGGAGCTCCTACGAGCAGTACTTC | CASKRGSSYEQYF
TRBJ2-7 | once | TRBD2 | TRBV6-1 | TGTGCCAGCAGTGAAAGCGGGAGCTCCGTCTACGAGCAGTACTTC | CASSESGSSVYEQYF
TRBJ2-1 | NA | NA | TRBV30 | TGTGCCTGGAGCAGGGAATTCAATGAGCAGTTCTTC | CAWSREFNEQFF
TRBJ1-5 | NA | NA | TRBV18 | TGTGCCAGCTCACCAGGCCCCAATCAGCCCCAGCATTTT | CASSPGPNQPQHF
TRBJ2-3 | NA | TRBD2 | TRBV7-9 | TGTGCCAGCAGCTTAGATTTGCTAGCGGGAGGAGATACGCAGTATTTT | CASSLDLLAGGDTQYF
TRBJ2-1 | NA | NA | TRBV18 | TGTGCCAGCTCACCACTTTCAGCACAGGAGCAGTTCTTC | CASSPLSAQEQFF
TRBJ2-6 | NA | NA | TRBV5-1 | TGCGCCAGCAGCATAACCGCTGGGGCCAACGTCCTGACTTTC | CASSITAGANVLTF
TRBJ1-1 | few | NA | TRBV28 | TGTGCCAGCAGTTTATGGAACACTGAAGCTTTCTTT | CASSLWNTEAFF
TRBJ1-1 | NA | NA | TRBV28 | TGTGCCAGCAGTCCCCCAGGCGGGGGTACTGAAGCTTTCTTT | CASSPPGGGTEAFF
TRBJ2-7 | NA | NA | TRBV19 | TGTGCCAGTAGTAAAAATACGGGCACCTACGAGCAGTACTTC | CASSKNTGTYEQYF
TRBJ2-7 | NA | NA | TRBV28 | TGTGCCACCGCCCGCTCCTCCTACGAGCAGTACTTC | CATARSSYEQYF
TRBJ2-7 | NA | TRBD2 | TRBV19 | TGTGCCAGTAGAGAGTCCGGGACTAGCGGATCCTACGAGCAGTACTTC | CASRESGTSGSYEQYF
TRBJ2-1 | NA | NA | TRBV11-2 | TGTGCCAGCAGCTTTCCCGCCCGGAATGAGCAGTTCTTC | CASSFPARNEQFF
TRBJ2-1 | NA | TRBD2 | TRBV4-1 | TGCGCCAGCAGCCTGACTAGCGCTAACAATGAGCAGTTCTTC | CASSLTSANNEQFF